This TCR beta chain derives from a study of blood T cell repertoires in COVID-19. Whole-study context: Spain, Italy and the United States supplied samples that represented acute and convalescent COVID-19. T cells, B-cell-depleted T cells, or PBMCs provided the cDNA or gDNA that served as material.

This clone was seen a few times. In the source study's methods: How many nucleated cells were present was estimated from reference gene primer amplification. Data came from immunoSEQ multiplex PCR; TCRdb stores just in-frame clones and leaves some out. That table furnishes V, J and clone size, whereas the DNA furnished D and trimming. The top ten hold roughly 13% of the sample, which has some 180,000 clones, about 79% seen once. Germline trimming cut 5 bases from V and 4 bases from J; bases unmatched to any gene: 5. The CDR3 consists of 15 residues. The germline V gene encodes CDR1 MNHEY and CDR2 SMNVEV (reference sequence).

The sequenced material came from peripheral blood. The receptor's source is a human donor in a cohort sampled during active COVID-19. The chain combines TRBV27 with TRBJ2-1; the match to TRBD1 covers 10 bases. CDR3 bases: TGTGCCAGCAGTCTGGACAGGGGGTTATACAATGAGCAGTTCTTC. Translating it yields CASSLDRGLYNEQFF.